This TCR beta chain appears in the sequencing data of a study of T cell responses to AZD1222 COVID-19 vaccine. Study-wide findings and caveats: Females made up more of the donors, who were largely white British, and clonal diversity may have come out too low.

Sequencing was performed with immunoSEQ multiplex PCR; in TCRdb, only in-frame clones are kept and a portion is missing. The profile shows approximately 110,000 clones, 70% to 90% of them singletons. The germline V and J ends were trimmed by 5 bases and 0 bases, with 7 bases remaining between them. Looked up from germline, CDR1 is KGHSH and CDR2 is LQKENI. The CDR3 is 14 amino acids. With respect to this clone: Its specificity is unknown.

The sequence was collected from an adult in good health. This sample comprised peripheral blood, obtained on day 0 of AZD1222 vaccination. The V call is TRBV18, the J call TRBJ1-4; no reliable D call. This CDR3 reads CASSDQTTNEKLFF. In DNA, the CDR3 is TGTGCCAGCTCAGACCAGACAACTAATGAAAAACTGTTTTTT. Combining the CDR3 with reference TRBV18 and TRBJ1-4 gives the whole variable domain NAGVMQNPRHLVRRRGQEARLRCSPMKGHSHVYWYRQLPEEGLKFMVYLQKENIIDESGMPKERFSAEFPKEGPSILRIQQVVRGDSAAYFCASSDQTTNEKLFFGSGTQLSVL.